This passage covers 7 T cell receptor beta chains from one sample sequenced in a study of T cells in Graves' hyperthyroidism and ophthalmopathy. TCR beta CDR3 sequences were amplified from RNA transcripts. With the HTBI primer set, the TCR CDR3 went through a first round of RT-PCR. TCRdb called the multiplex PCR reads again in MiXCR, with one record for every CDR3 protein. This table holds around 390,000 distinct CDR3 sequences, approximately 14% found once. Specimen: blood. The receptors originated from a woman aged 25 to 39 with Graves' ophthalmopathy.

This clonotype showed up many times. The chain has TRBV11-2 and TRBJ2-3, with D perhaps TRBD2 (6 bases). Germline V CDR1 and CDR2: SGHAT, FQNNGV. Trimming removed 5 bases from V and 7 bases from J, with 13 bases in between. The CDR3 extends over 13 amino acids. CDR3 loop: CASSPTRRNTQYF. CDR3 nucleotide sequence: TGTGCCAGCAGCCCGACTAGGCGGAATACGCAGTATTTT.

Concerning this clonotype itself: A much larger clonotype is one base distant, so this may be a read error. This sequence joins TRBV12-3 or TRBV12-4 and TRBJ1-6, with TRBD1 as a possible D gene (5 bases). CDR3 length: 14 residues. The chain's CDR3 is CAMRQFGDNSPLHF. The CDR3 bases are TGTGCTATGAGACAGTTTGGAGATAATTCACCCCTCCACTTT.

Of note for this clonotype: Being one base from a much bigger clone, this may be a read error. This chain uses TRBV27 with TRBJ2-3, with D unresolved. CDR3 size: 16 residues. Germline V gene sequence: CDR1 MNHEY, CDR2 SMNVEV (reference sequence). Here the CDR3 DNA reads TGTGCCAGCAGTAACCCCGCGACTGGGCGCACAGATGCGCAGTATTTT. It specifies CASSNPATGRTDAQYF.

This clonotype was detected ten times or more. The rearrangement uses TRBV5-4 and TRBJ2-3, with D possibly being TRBD2 (6 bases). Trimming took off 0 bases at V and 6 bases at J, with 14 bases between the two ends. Germline lookup yields CDR1 SGHNT and CDR2 YYREEE (reference sequence). This CDR3 spans 15 amino acids. In DNA form, the CDR3 reads TGTGCCAGCAGCTTGGTTGGCGGGGTTGAGGATACGCAGTATTTT. This encodes CASSLVGGVEDTQYF. The whole variable domain, remainder taken from reference TRBV5-4 and TRBJ2-3, is ETGVTQSPTHLIKTRGQQVTLRCSSQSGHNTVSWYQQALGQGPQFIFQYYREEENGRGNFPPRFSGLQFPNYSSELNVNALELDDSALYLCASSLVGGVEDTQYFGPGTRLTVL.

This chain links TRBV25-1 with TRBJ1-1; D not resolved. Looked up from germline, CDR1 is MGHDK and CDR2 is SYGVNS. There are 13 residues in the CDR3. Trimming removed 1 base from V and 6 bases from J, with 9 bases in between. The CDR3 loop is CASSELLTSEAFF. CDR3 nucleotide sequence: TGTGCCAGCAGTGAATTATTGACGTCTGAAGCTTTCTTT.

This clonotype has a single count. The chain links TRBV19 to TRBJ2-7, with 11 bases lining up with TRBD2. The CDR3 covers 17 residues. Unmatched junction bases numbered 10, after V lost 4 bases and J lost 2 bases. Germline lookup yields CDR1 LNHDA and CDR2 SQIVND (reference sequence). The CDR3, as DNA: TGTGCCAGTAGTAGAAGACTAGCGGGAACGCTAGCCTACGAGCAGTACTTC. Translation: CASSRRLAGTLAYEQYF.

The chain is built from TRBV5-1 and TRBJ2-4; TRBD2 might be the D (6 bases). There are 14 residues in the CDR3. V lost 4 bases to trimming and J lost 8 bases, with 16 bases between them. Germline V gives CDR1 SGHRS, CDR2 YFSETQ. The DNA for the CDR3 is TGCGCCAGCAGCCCCGGTCCGACGGGAGACATTCAGTACTTC. This codes for CASSPGPTGDIQYF.